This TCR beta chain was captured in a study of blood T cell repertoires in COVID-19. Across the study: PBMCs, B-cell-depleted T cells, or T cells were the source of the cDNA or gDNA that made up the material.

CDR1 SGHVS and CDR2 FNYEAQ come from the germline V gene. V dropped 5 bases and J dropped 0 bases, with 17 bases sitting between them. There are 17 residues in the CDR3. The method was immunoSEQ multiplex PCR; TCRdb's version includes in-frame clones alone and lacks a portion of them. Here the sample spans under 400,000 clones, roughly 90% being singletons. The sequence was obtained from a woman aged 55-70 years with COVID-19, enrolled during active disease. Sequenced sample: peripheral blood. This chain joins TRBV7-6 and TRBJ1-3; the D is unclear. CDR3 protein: CASSLQVAELSGNTIYF. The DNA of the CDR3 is TGTGCCAGCAGCCTTCAGGTGGCAGAACTCTCTGGAAACACCATATATTTT.